The entry below gives a single T cell receptor (beta chain) sequence along with its context. This sample is part of a study of T cells after yellow fever vaccination. Study-level findings and limits: It was a weaker secondary response, yet one that peaked faster, at day 5 versus 15. Primary-vaccination clones mostly resurfaced post-booster (nearly 97% CD4, roughly 90% CD8). Highly abundant clonotypes carried over from the bulk population could end up in FACS-sorted repertoires as contaminants.

V gave up 0 bases and J gave up 0 bases, with 14 bases separating them. The CDR3 runs to 17 residues. CDR1 MNHEY and CDR2 SVGAGI come from the germline V gene. TCRdb re-called the 5' RACE reads through MiXCR, storing one row per CDR3 protein. The table includes roughly 94,000 distinct CDR3 sequences, over 8% detected once. The receptor was isolated from a man younger than 30 who received the YFV17D yellow fever vaccine. V and J are TRBV6-5 and TRBJ1-1, with D uncertain. The sample was CD8+ T cells not binding an NS4B(214-222) dextramer, sorted from PBMCs, taken more than 13 days after the first yellow fever vaccination. CDR3 in DNA: TGTGCCAGCAGTTACTCGAGGGCCAGACAAATGAACACTGAAGCTTTCTTT. Its translation: CASSYSRARQMNTEAFF.